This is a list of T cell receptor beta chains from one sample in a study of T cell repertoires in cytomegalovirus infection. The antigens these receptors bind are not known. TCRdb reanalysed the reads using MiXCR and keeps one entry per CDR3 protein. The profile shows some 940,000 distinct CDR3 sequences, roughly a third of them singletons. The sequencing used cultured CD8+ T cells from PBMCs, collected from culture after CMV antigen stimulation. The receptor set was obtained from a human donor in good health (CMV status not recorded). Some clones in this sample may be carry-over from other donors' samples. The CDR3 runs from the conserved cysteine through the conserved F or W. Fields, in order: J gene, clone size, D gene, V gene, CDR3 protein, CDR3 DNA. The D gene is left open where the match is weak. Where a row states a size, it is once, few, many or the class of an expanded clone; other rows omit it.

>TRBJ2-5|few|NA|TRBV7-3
CASSLRANLGRQETQYF
TGTGCCAGCAGCTTAAGGGCGAACTTGGGGCGGCAAGAGACCCAGTACTTC
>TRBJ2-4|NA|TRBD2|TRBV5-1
CASSSWTSGEGNIQYF
TGCGCCAGCAGCTCTTGGACTAGCGGGGAGGGGAACATTCAGTACTTC
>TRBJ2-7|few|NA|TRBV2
CAISGLNSYEQYF
TGTGCCATCTCGGGACTCAACTCCTACGAGCAGTACTTC
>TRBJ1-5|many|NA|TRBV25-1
CASSEQGRDGQPQHF
TGTGCCAGCAGTGAACAGGGCAGGGACGGTCAGCCCCAGCATTTT
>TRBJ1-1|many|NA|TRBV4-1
CASSQDGAGNTEAFF
TGCGCCAGCAGCCAAGATGGGGCCGGGAACACTGAAGCTTTCTTT
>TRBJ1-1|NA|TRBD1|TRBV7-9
CASSLGGQGHPSTEAFF
TGTGCCAGCAGCTTGGGGGGACAGGGGCATCCCAGCACTGAAGCTTTCTTT
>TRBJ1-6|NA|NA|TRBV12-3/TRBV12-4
CASSLGGSPFHF
TGTGCCAGCAGTTTAGGGGGATCACCCTTCCACTTT
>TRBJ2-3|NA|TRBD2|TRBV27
CASSSGLGGTDTQYF
TGTGCCAGCAGTTCTGGACTAGGGGGCACAGATACGCAGTATTTT
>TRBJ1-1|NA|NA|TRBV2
CASSHSGMNTEAFF
TGTGCCAGCAGTCACAGCGGGATGAACACTGAAGCTTTCTTT
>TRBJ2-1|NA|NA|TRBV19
CASSITAPREEQFF
TGTGCCAGTAGTATTACTGCCCCCAGGGAGGAGCAGTTCTTC
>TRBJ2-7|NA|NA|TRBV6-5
CASSYGAGPNEQYF
TGTGCCAGCAGTTACGGGGCAGGGCCCAACGAGCAGTACTTC
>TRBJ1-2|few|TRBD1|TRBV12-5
CASGPRGTGDGYTF
TGTGCTAGTGGTCCCCGCGGGACAGGGGACGGCTACACCTTC
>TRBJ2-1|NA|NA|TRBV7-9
CASTPMGVEQFF
TGTGCCAGCACCCCGATGGGGGTCGAGCAGTTCTTC
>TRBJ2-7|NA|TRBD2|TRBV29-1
CSVVAGGPHEQYF
TGCAGCGTTGTAGCGGGGGGGCCCCACGAGCAGTACTTC
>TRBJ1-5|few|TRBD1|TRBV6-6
CASSGQDYSNQPQHF
TGTGCCAGCTCCGGACAGGATTATAGCAATCAGCCCCAGCATTTT
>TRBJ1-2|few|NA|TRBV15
CATRTDIGAGYGYTF
TGTGCCACCAGAACAGATATAGGGGCTGGCTATGGCTACACCTTC
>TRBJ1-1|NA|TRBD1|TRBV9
CASSGTGGDTEAFF
TGTGCCAGCAGCGGAACAGGGGGGGACACTGAAGCTTTCTTT
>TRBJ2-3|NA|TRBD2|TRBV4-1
CASSLRTRNTDTQYF
TGCGCCAGCAGCCTGCGGACTAGAAACACAGATACGCAGTATTTT
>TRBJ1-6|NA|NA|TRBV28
CASSSGGERSSYNSPLHF
TGTGCCAGCAGCTCCGGGGGGGAGCGAAGCTCCTATAATTCACCCCTCCACTTT
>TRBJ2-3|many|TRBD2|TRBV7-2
CASSPGTSGRADTQYF
TGTGCCAGCAGCCCCGGGACTAGCGGCAGAGCAGATACGCAGTATTTT
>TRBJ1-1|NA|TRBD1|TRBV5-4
CASTFGQGITEAFF
TGTGCCAGCACCTTCGGACAGGGAATCACTGAAGCTTTCTTT
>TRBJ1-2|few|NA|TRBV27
CASSYGGRYYGYTF
TGTGCCAGCAGTTACGGGGGGAGATACTATGGCTACACCTTC
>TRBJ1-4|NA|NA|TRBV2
CASLPGRSEKLFF
TGTGCCAGCCTACCCGGGAGGTCTGAAAAACTGTTTTTT
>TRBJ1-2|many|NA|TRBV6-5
CASSYSGPYGYTF
TGTGCCAGCAGTTACTCCGGACCCTATGGCTACACCTTC
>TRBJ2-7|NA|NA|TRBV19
CASSSAYEGREQYF
TGTGCCAGTAGTAGTGCCTACGAGGGTCGGGAGCAGTACTTC
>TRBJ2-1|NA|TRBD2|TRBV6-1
CASSEARLADEQFF
TGTGCCAGCAGTGAAGCGAGGCTAGCGGATGAGCAGTTCTTC
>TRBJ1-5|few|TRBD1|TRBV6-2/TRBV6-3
CASSYSRDRLNQPQHF
TGTGCCAGCAGTTACTCGAGGGACAGGCTTAATCAGCCCCAGCATTTT
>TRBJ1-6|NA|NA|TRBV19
CASSNLRQGDSSPLHF
TGTGCCAGTAGTAATTTGAGGCAGGGTGATTCTTCACCCCTCCACTTT
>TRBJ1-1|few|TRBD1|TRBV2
CASSETSTPGQGETEAFF
TGTGCCAGCAGCGAAACTAGCACCCCGGGACAGGGGGAAACTGAAGCTTTCTTT
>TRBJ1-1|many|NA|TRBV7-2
CASSRESSARTEAFF
TGTGCCAGCAGCCGCGAAAGTTCGGCCCGAACTGAAGCTTTCTTT
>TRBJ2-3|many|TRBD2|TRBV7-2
CASSYPQRGGFTQYF
TGTGCCAGCAGCTACCCGCAGCGGGGGGGTTTTACGCAGTATTTT
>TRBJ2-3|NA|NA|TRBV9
CASSAYPTDTQYF
TGTGCCAGCAGCGCATATCCCACAGATACGCAGTATTTT
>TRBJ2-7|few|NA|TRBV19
CASSIDPLDNSYEQYF
TGTGCCAGTAGTATAGACCCCCTTGACAACTCCTACGAGCAGTACTTC